A selection of T cell receptor beta chains follows, all from one sample in a study of cytomegalovirus exposure and HLA in healthy donors. Using immunoSEQ multiplex PCR, the repertoire was profiled, and TCRdb retains in-frame clones only, with some absent. The table has 55,000 to 80,000 clones, approximately 78% seen once. The sample comprised PBMCs. These receptor sequences come from a man between 18 and 35 years old in good health and CMV-seronegative. Both conserved end residues are part of each CDR3. The D gene is left open where the match is weak. Rows give clone size only sometimes, using once, few, many, or a class for an expanded clone.

J: TRBJ1-1; size: .; D: TRBD1; V: TRBV7-2; CDR3: CASSPDRGLNTEAFF; DNA: TGTGCCAGCAGCCCCGACAGGGGCCTGAACACTGAAGCTTTCTTT
J: TRBJ2-3; size: .; D: .; V: TRBV10-3; CDR3: CAIKRPGGTDTQYF; DNA: TGTGCCATCAAGCGGCCAGGTGGCACAGATACGCAGTATTTT
J: TRBJ1-6; size: .; D: TRBD1; V: TRBV27; CDR3: CASSEYRGGGNSPLHF; DNA: TGTGCCAGCAGCGAATACAGGGGAGGAGGGAATTCACCCCTCCACTTT
J: TRBJ2-7; size: .; D: .; V: TRBV28; CDR3: CASRWMGGEQYF; DNA: TGTGCCAGCAGGTGGATGGGGGGCGAGCAGTACTTC
J: TRBJ2-1; size: .; D: .; V: TRBV5-1; CDR3: CASSYRESSYNEQFF; DNA: TGCGCCAGCAGCTACAGGGAGAGCTCCTACAATGAGCAGTTCTTC
J: TRBJ2-4; size: .; D: .; V: TRBV19; CDR3: CASKLDRQEIAKNIQYF; DNA: TGTGCCAGTAAGCTGGATCGACAGGAGATAGCCAAAAACATTCAGTACTTC
J: TRBJ2-1; size: .; D: .; V: TRBV19; CDR3: CASRTEPGKQFF; DNA: TGTGCCAGTAGGACGGAGCCCGGCAAGCAGTTCTTC
J: TRBJ1-2; size: .; D: .; V: TRBV28; CDR3: CASSFAGKTDYTF; DNA: TGTGCCAGCAGTTTTGCGGGGAAGACGGACTACACCTTC
J: TRBJ2-2; size: .; D: TRBD1; V: TRBV11-2; CDR3: CASSSGLGQGRADTGELFF; DNA: TGTGCCAGCAGCTCCGGACTCGGACAGGGGAGGGCGGACACCGGGGAGCTGTTTTTT
J: TRBJ2-1; size: .; D: TRBD2; V: TRBV19; CDR3: CASSIGTSNEQFF; DNA: TGTGCCAGTAGTATCGGGACTAGCAATGAGCAGTTCTTC
J: TRBJ1-6; size: .; D: .; V: TRBV4-3; CDR3: CASSHQSGVILYNSPLHF; DNA: TGCGCCAGCAGCCACCAATCGGGGGTTATACTCTATAATTCACCCCTCCACTTT
J: TRBJ2-6; size: once; D: .; V: TRBV7-2; CDR3: CASSLGSGLRSGANVLTF; DNA: TGTGCCAGCAGCTTGGGGTCGGGACTCCGCTCTGGGGCCAACGTCCTGACTTTC
J: TRBJ2-7; size: few; D: .; V: TRBV7-8; CDR3: CASSLAPGNEQYF; DNA: TGTGCCAGCAGCTTAGCCCCGGGTAACGAGCAGTACTTC
J: TRBJ2-1; size: .; D: .; V: TRBV4-1; CDR3: CASSQLPGQSYNEQFF; DNA: TGCGCCAGCAGCCAACTTCCCGGACAATCCTACAATGAGCAGTTCTTC
J: TRBJ2-3; size: .; D: TRBD1; V: TRBV28; CDR3: CASSQGGQETDTQYF; DNA: TGTGCCAGCAGTCAAGGGGGCCAGGAGACAGATACGCAGTATTTT
J: TRBJ1-5; size: .; D: .; V: TRBV30; CDR3: CAWSRSNQPQHF; DNA: TGTGCCTGGAGCAGGAGCAATCAGCCCCAGCATTTT
J: TRBJ1-5; size: .; D: .; V: TRBV2; CDR3: CASSEEGFQPQHF; DNA: TGTGCCAGCAGTGAGGAGGGGTTCCAGCCCCAGCATTTT
J: TRBJ1-1; size: .; D: TRBD1; V: TRBV10-3; CDR3: CAISATGHNTEAFF; DNA: TGTGCCATCAGCGCGACAGGGCATAACACTGAAGCTTTCTTT
J: TRBJ1-5; size: .; D: .; V: TRBV27; CDR3: CASRYTKNQPQHF; DNA: TGTGCCAGCAGATACACGAAAAATCAGCCCCAGCATTTT
J: TRBJ1-1; size: .; D: .; V: TRBV9; CDR3: CASSVRGKNTEAFF; DNA: TGTGCCAGCAGCGTAAGGGGAAAGAACACTGAAGCTTTCTTT
J: TRBJ1-5; size: few; D: .; V: TRBV28; CDR3: CASSTQGLSNQPQHF; DNA: TGTGCCAGCAGTACCCAGGGTCTGAGCAATCAGCCCCAGCATTTT
J: TRBJ2-1; size: .; D: TRBD2; V: TRBV7-9; CDR3: CASSPQIAGKQFF; DNA: TGTGCCAGCAGCCCGCAGATAGCGGGGAAGCAGTTCTTC
J: TRBJ1-5; size: .; D: .; V: TRBV7-9; CDR3: CASSLEWGGSNQPQHF; DNA: TGTGCCAGCAGCTTAGAATGGGGGGGTAGCAATCAGCCCCAGCATTTT
J: TRBJ2-2; size: .; D: .; V: TRBV7-9; CDR3: CASSLRETGELFF; DNA: TGTGCCAGCAGCCTAAGAGAAACCGGGGAGCTGTTTTTT
J: TRBJ2-1; size: .; D: .; V: TRBV4-2; CDR3: CASSPTVGHEQFF; DNA: TGTGCCAGCAGCCCGACAGTGGGGCATGAGCAGTTCTTC
J: TRBJ2-1; size: .; D: TRBD2; V: TRBV7-2; CDR3: CASSRGGGSYNEQFF; DNA: TGTGCCAGCAGCCGTGGGGGGGGATCCTACAATGAGCAGTTCTTC
J: TRBJ2-7; size: .; D: .; V: TRBV10-2; CDR3: CASKTAEYEQYF; DNA: TGCGCCAGCAAGACAGCAGAATACGAGCAGTACTTC
J: TRBJ1-5; size: .; D: .; V: TRBV15; CDR3: CATSRERGNQPQHF; DNA: TGTGCCACCAGCAGAGAGAGGGGCAATCAGCCCCAGCATTTT
J: TRBJ2-5; size: once; D: TRBD2; V: TRBV6-4; CDR3: CASSERAGIQETQYF; DNA: TGTGCCAGCAGTGAGAGAGCGGGGATCCAAGAGACCCAGTACTTC
J: TRBJ1-4; size: .; D: .; V: TRBV7-9; CDR3: CASSSSVGTPEDEKLFF; DNA: TGTGCCAGCAGCTCATCGGTCGGGACACCCGAGGATGAAAAACTGTTTTTT
J: TRBJ2-3; size: .; D: TRBD2; V: TRBV27; CDR3: CASSLGRADTQYF; DNA: TGTGCCAGCAGTTTAGGGAGGGCAGATACGCAGTATTTT
J: TRBJ2-7; size: .; D: TRBD2; V: TRBV9; CDR3: CASSVDLAGGSRDEQYF; DNA: TGTGCCAGCAGCGTAGATCTAGCGGGAGGGAGCAGGGACGAGCAGTACTTC
J: TRBJ2-2; size: .; D: TRBD1; V: TRBV5-1; CDR3: CASSIGTANTGELFF; DNA: TGCGCCAGCAGCATTGGGACAGCGAACACCGGGGAGCTGTTTTTT
J: TRBJ2-7; size: .; D: TRBD2; V: TRBV11-3; CDR3: CASSTRTGGYEQYF; DNA: TGTGCCAGCAGCACAAGGACGGGAGGTTACGAGCAGTACTTC
J: TRBJ2-7; size: .; D: TRBD1; V: TRBV10-3; CDR3: CATRRGTGDYEQYF; DNA: TGTGCCACCCGTCGGGGGACAGGGGACTACGAGCAGTACTTC
J: TRBJ2-7; size: .; D: .; V: TRBV5-5; CDR3: CASSLGTAFYEQYF; DNA: TGTGCCAGCAGCTTGGGGACTGCTTTCTACGAGCAGTACTTC
J: TRBJ2-1; size: .; D: .; V: TRBV7-3; CDR3: CASSSTRPLQSPQFF; DNA: TGTGCCAGCAGCTCGACTAGGCCCCTACAGTCTCCGCAGTTCTTC
J: TRBJ2-5; size: once; D: TRBD1; V: TRBV2; CDR3: CASSPRQGPETQYF; DNA: TGTGCCAGCTCTCCCAGACAGGGCCCAGAGACCCAGTACTTC
J: TRBJ1-1; size: .; D: TRBD1; V: TRBV14; CDR3: CASSHMGQGNTEAFF; DNA: TGTGCCAGCAGCCACATGGGACAGGGGAACACTGAAGCTTTCTTT
J: TRBJ2-1; size: .; D: TRBD2; V: TRBV10-3; CDR3: CAITPPCGSSYNEQFF; DNA: TGTGCCATCACCCCCCCATGCGGGAGCTCCTACAATGAGCAGTTCTTC
J: TRBJ1-1; size: once; D: TRBD1; V: TRBV7-2; CDR3: CASSDHRGRTTEAFF; DNA: TGTGCCAGCAGCGATCACAGGGGGCGGACCACTGAAGCTTTCTTT
J: TRBJ1-2; size: .; D: .; V: TRBV5-6; CDR3: CASSPPIYRSGYTF; DNA: TGTGCCAGCAGCCCCCCCATATATAGAAGCGGCTACACCTTC
J: TRBJ2-7; size: .; D: TRBD2; V: TRBV6-1; CDR3: CASKGRAHEQYF; DNA: TGTGCCAGCAAAGGGAGGGCTCACGAGCAGTACTTC
J: TRBJ2-7; size: .; D: .; V: TRBV6-5; CDR3: CASSPRRGGEQYF; DNA: TGTGCCAGCAGTCCCCGCCGAGGAGGCGAGCAGTACTTC
J: TRBJ1-2; size: .; D: .; V: TRBV5-6; CDR3: CASSLAETEHHGYTF; DNA: TGTGCCAGCAGCTTGGCTGAGACAGAACACCATGGCTACACCTTC
J: TRBJ2-7; size: few; D: .; V: TRBV9; CDR3: CASSTSPGFSYEQYF; DNA: TGTGCCAGCAGCACCTCACCGGGATTCTCCTACGAGCAGTACTTC
J: TRBJ1-4; size: .; D: TRBD1; V: TRBV5-5; CDR3: CASSQRTGGITNEKLFF; DNA: TGTGCCAGCAGCCAGCGGACAGGGGGAATCACTAATGAAAAACTGTTTTTT
J: TRBJ1-1; size: .; D: TRBD1; V: TRBV4-2; CDR3: CASSQKCRGQDTEAFF; DNA: TGTGCCAGCAGCCAGAAATGCAGGGGGCAGGACACTGAAGCTTTCTTT
J: TRBJ1-6; size: .; D: TRBD1; V: TRBV7-9; CDR3: CSSSQGQNSPLHF; DNA: TGTTCCAGCAGCCAGGGACAGAATTCCCCCCTCCACTTT
J: TRBJ1-4; size: .; D: TRBD1; V: TRBV7-9; CDR3: CASSPRTGGNEKLFF; DNA: TGTGCCAGCAGCCCGCGGACAGGGGGCAATGAAAAACTGTTTTTT
J: TRBJ1-1; size: .; D: .; V: TRBV29-1; CDR3: CSVPGAGRTEAFF; DNA: TGCAGCGTTCCCGGGGCAGGGAGGACTGAAGCTTTCTTT
J: TRBJ2-2; size: .; D: .; V: TRBV30; CDR3: CASEGNTGELFF; DNA: TGTGCCTCCGAGGGGAACACCGGGGAGCTGTTTTTT
J: TRBJ1-1; size: .; D: .; V: TRBV13; CDR3: CASSPGHNTEAFF; DNA: TGTGCCAGCAGCCCCGGACACAACACTGAAGCTTTCTTT